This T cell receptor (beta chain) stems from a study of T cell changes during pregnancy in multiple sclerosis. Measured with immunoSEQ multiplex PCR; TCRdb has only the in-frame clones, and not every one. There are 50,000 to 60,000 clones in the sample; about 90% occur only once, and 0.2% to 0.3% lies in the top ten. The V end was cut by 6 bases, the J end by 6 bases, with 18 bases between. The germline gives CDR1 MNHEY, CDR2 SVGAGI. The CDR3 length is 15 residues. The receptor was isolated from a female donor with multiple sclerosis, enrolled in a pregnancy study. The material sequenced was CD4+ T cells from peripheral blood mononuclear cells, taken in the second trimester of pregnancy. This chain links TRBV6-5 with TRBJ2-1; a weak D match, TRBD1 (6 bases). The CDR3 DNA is TGTGCCAGCAGGGTTGGGGGCGGTGGTAGCAATGAGCAGTTCTTC. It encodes CASRVGGGGSNEQFF.